This T cell receptor beta chain was sequenced in a study of OX40 agonist ivuxolimab in advanced cancers. Study-level information: The patients received ivuxolimab by intravenous route every 2 weeks at 0.01 to 10 mg/kg. Study-wide points: At 0.1 to 3.0 mg/kg, clonal expansion of CD4+ and CD8+ blood T cells had occurred by week 6. Among T cells, CD8+ cells averaged more expanded clones than CD4+ cells.

This clone was counted a single time. Its antigen is not identified. Profiling relied on immunoSEQ multiplex PCR, and the TCRdb table lists in-frame clones only, not all of them. The table lists about 55,000 clones, over 80% of them singletons. Germline V lookup: CDR1 MNHEY, CDR2 SMNVEV (reference sequence). This CDR3 spans 15 amino acids. Trimming removed 6 bases at V and 1 base at J, with 13 bases between. Material: CD4+ or CD8+ T cells sorted from blood, obtained in a trial of the OX40 agonist ivuxolimab. The V call is TRBV27, the J call TRBJ1-5; no firm D call. This clonotype was sampled from an adult with an advanced solid tumor such as melanoma, head and neck, liver or kidney cancer. The DNA for the CDR3 is TGTGCCAGCAGCCTAGTAGGCTGGAGCAATCAGCCCCAGCATTTT. Encoded protein: CASSLVGWSNQPQHF.